The TCR beta chain described here comes from a study of pediatric ulcerative colitis. Samples were sequenced at Survey level, maximum 500,000 reads. Generated by immunoSEQ multiplex PCR, the TCRdb table keeps only in-frame clones and is missing some. The table lists under 30,000 clones, 65% to 80% of them singletons. The rectum was sampled with one to two pinch biopsies at colonoscopy. Before the diagnostic colonoscopy, ulcerative colitis patients were free of immunosuppressive medication. Germline V CDR1 and CDR2: MGHDK, SYGVNS. The CDR3 has 13 amino acids. V was cut by 1 base and J by 9 bases, with 12 bases left in between.

The chain links TRBV25-1 to TRBJ1-2; D unclear. Sequencing used gut tissue. The TCR comes from a boy aged 5 to 17 with severe ulcerative colitis. CDR3 in amino acids: CASSESYGQRYTF. The CDR3 bases are TGTGCCAGCAGTGAATCCTACGGCCAGCGCTACACCTTC.